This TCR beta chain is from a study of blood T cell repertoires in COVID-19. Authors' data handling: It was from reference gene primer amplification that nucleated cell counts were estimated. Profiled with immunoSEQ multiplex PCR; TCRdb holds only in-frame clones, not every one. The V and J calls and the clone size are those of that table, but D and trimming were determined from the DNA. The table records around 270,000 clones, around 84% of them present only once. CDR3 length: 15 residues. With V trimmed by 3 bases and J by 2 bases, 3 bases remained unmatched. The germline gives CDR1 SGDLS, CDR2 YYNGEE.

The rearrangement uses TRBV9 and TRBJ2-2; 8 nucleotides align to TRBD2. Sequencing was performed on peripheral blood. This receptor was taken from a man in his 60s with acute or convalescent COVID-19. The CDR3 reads CASSESGRNTGELFF. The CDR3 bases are TGTGCCAGCAGCGAGAGCGGGAGAAACACCGGGGAGCTGTTTTTT. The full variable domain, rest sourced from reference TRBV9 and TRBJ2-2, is DSGVTQTPKHLITATGQRVTLRCSPRSGDLSVYWYQQSLDQGLQFLIQYYNGEERAKGNILERFSAQQFPDLHSELNLSSLELGDSALYFCASSESGRNTGELFFGEGSRLTVL.